This is a list of T cell receptor beta chains from one sample in a study of shared clonotypes between healthy human individuals. Repertoires were generated with immunoSEQ multiplex PCR, while TCRdb's copy carries only in-frame clones and drops some. This sample has about 590,000 clones, with roughly 96% found just once. The sequenced sample was naive CD8+ T cells sorted from blood. The source is a woman in her twenties or thirties in good health. CDR3s include the opening cysteine and the closing phenylalanine or tryptophan. Fields, in order: V gene, D gene, clone size, CDR3 length, J gene, CDR3 DNA, CDR3 protein. D genes are given only for firm matches. Part of the rows lack a size; the others show once, few, many or a class for expanded clones.

V: TRBV5-1
D: NA
size: NA
length: 16
J: TRBJ2-1
DNA: TGCGCCAGCAGCCCAGGGGACACACCCTCCTACAATGAGCAGTTCTTC
CDR3: CASSPGDTPSYNEQFF

V: TRBV7-9
D: TRBD1
size: NA
length: 18
J: TRBJ1-5
DNA: TGTGCCAGCAGCACGGCGGGACAGGGCAGCCATAGCAATCAGCCCCAGCATTTT
CDR3: CASSTAGQGSHSNQPQHF

V: TRBV6-5
D: NA
size: NA
length: 14
J: TRBJ2-7
DNA: TGTGCCAGCAGTTACTCGGGCTCGGGGTTCGAGCAGTACTTC
CDR3: CASSYSGSGFEQYF

V: TRBV7-8
D: NA
size: NA
length: 15
J: TRBJ1-2
DNA: TGTGCCAGCAGCTTAGCCGGGGGAGGGGACTATGGCTACACCTTC
CDR3: CASSLAGGGDYGYTF

V: TRBV27
D: TRBD1
size: once
length: 14
J: TRBJ1-2
DNA: TGTGCCAGCAGCCCCAGGACAGGGCATTATGGCTACACCTTC
CDR3: CASSPRTGHYGYTF

V: TRBV5-8
D: NA
size: NA
length: 16
J: TRBJ2-3
DNA: TGTGCCAGCAACTCTTTTCTTCGGGCCCGGGCAGATACGCAGTATTTT
CDR3: CASNSFLRARADTQYF

V: TRBV14
D: TRBD2
size: NA
length: 15
J: TRBJ2-3
DNA: TGTGCCAGCAGCGGTCGACTAGCGGGCTTAGATACGCAGTATTTT
CDR3: CASSGRLAGLDTQYF

V: TRBV28
D: NA
size: once
length: 16
J: TRBJ1-1
DNA: TGTGCCAGCAGTTTATATCCGGGTTCCTCCAACACTGAAGCTTTCTTT
CDR3: CASSLYPGSSNTEAFF

V: TRBV5-5
D: TRBD1
size: once
length: 15
J: TRBJ2-7
DNA: TGTGCCAGCAGCCGCCGCGGGACAGGGTCATCCGAGCAGTACTTC
CDR3: CASSRRGTGSSEQYF

V: TRBV13
D: TRBD1
size: NA
length: 14
J: TRBJ2-2
DNA: TGTGCCAGCAGCTACGACAGGGACACCGGGGAGCTGTTTTTT
CDR3: CASSYDRDTGELFF

V: TRBV4-2
D: TRBD1
size: NA
length: 15
J: TRBJ2-7
DNA: TGTGCCAGCAGCGAAGGGACAGAGGGCCCCTACGAGCAGTACTTC
CDR3: CASSEGTEGPYEQYF

V: TRBV27
D: NA
size: NA
length: 13
J: TRBJ1-4
DNA: TGTGCCAGCAGTGGGAACAAGAATGAAAAACTGTTTTTT
CDR3: CASSGNKNEKLFF

V: TRBV13
D: TRBD1
size: NA
length: 14
J: TRBJ2-7
DNA: TGTGCCAGCAGCCCGGGACAGGGGGGCTACGAGCAGTACTTC
CDR3: CASSPGQGGYEQYF

V: TRBV7-8
D: NA
size: NA
length: 15
J: TRBJ1-2
DNA: TGTGCCAGCAGCTTAGAAGGACGGGCTGGCAATGGCTACACCTTC
CDR3: CASSLEGRAGNGYTF

V: TRBV5-5
D: NA
size: few
length: 13
J: TRBJ1-5
DNA: TGTGCCAGCAGCTCCAACGGAGATCAGCCCCAGCATTTT
CDR3: CASSSNGDQPQHF

V: TRBV7-9
D: TRBD1
size: NA
length: 16
J: TRBJ2-3
DNA: TGTGCCAGCAACGACCCAGGGGGCCACAGCACAGATACGCAGTATTTT
CDR3: CASNDPGGHSTDTQYF

V: TRBV25-1
D: NA
size: NA
length: 13
J: TRBJ2-7
DNA: TGTGCCAGCAGTGAGTCAGGGGTCTACGAGCAGTACTTC
CDR3: CASSESGVYEQYF

V: TRBV25-1
D: TRBD2
size: NA
length: 14
J: TRBJ2-1
DNA: TGTGCCAGCAGTCCGGGACTAGCGGGATTTATAAAGTTCTTC
CDR3: CASSPGLAGFIKFF

V: TRBV6-5
D: NA
size: NA
length: 14
J: TRBJ2-7
DNA: TGTGCCAGCAGTTACGAGCGGAGGGGCCACGAGCAGTACTTC
CDR3: CASSYERRGHEQYF

V: TRBV28
D: TRBD2
size: NA
length: 14
J: TRBJ2-7
DNA: TGTGCCAGCAGTCTCCGAGCGGGACCCTACGAGCAGTACTTC
CDR3: CASSLRAGPYEQYF

V: TRBV28
D: NA
size: NA
length: 14
J: TRBJ1-4
DNA: TGTGCCAGCAGCACCCGGGACACTAATGAAAAACTGTTTTTT
CDR3: CASSTRDTNEKLFF

V: TRBV28
D: NA
size: NA
length: 13
J: TRBJ2-1
DNA: TGTGCCAGCAGTTTGCCCTCCTACAATGAGCAGTTCTTC
CDR3: CASSLPSYNEQFF

V: TRBV27
D: NA
size: NA
length: 16
J: TRBJ2-1
DNA: TGTGCCAGCAGTTTATCGAGTGGAGACTCCTACAATGAGCAGTTCTTC
CDR3: CASSLSSGDSYNEQFF

V: TRBV27
D: NA
size: NA
length: 13
J: TRBJ2-3
DNA: TGTGCCAGCAGCAGGCTACGCACAGATACGCAGTATTTT
CDR3: CASSRLRTDTQYF

V: TRBV6-7
D: NA
size: NA
length: 17
J: TRBJ2-7
DNA: TGTGCCAGCAGTTACTCGAAAAACGTGGGGGGCTCCTACGAGCAGTACTTC
CDR3: CASSYSKNVGGSYEQYF

V: TRBV4-1
D: NA
size: NA
length: 14
J: TRBJ1-1
DNA: TGCGCCAGCAGCCAAGTACAGGGGAACACTGAAGCTTTCTTT
CDR3: CASSQVQGNTEAFF

V: TRBV11-2
D: NA
size: NA
length: 17
J: TRBJ1-2
DNA: TGTGCCAGCAGCTTAGCCCCGGACAGCCGAGCTAACTATGGCTACACCTTC
CDR3: CASSLAPDSRANYGYTF